These 32 T cell receptor beta chains originate from one sample sequenced in a study of T cell responses to AZD1222 COVID-19 vaccine. Sequencing used immunoSEQ multiplex PCR; TCRdb keeps in-frame clones, though not all of them. This table has around 160,000 clones, 88% appearing once. The material was peripheral blood, obtained on day 0 of AZD1222 vaccination. The receptor set was obtained from an adult in good health.

This clone occurred once. The gene calls are TRBV7-9 and TRBJ2-1; D is tentatively TRBD1 or TRBD2 (6 bases each). Germline V lookup: CDR1 SEHNR, CDR2 FQNEAQ (reference sequence). CDR3 size: 16 residues. The V end lost 5 bases, the J end lost 4 bases, and 18 bases lay between the germline ends. CDR3 sequence: CASSLIGGAGYNEQFF. The CDR3 DNA follows: TGTGCCAGCAGCCTTATCGGGGGCGCGGGTTACAATGAGCAGTTCTTC.

The chain employs TRBV28 and TRBJ2-7; D gene uncertain. The V gene lost 7 bases and the J gene lost 5 bases, with 12 bases spanning the gap. This CDR3 spans 12 amino acids. From germline, CDR1 is MDHEN and CDR2 SYDVKM. CDR3 sequence: CASTGVGNEQYF. DNA for the CDR3: TGTGCCAGCACGGGTGTAGGGAACGAGCAGTACTTC.

V gene TRBV7-9 combines with J gene TRBJ2-1, with D possibly being TRBD2 (5 bases). Germline V CDR1 and CDR2: SEHNR, FQNEAQ (reference sequence). The CDR3 has 17 residues. Trimming took 6 bases from V and 5 from J, leaving 23 bases between them. The CDR3 loop is CASRGYTRAKGNNEQFF. DNA of the CDR3: TGTGCCAGCAGGGGATATACGAGGGCGAAGGGTAACAATGAGCAGTTCTTC.

This chain links TRBV7-2 with TRBJ2-5; D is undetermined. The CDR3 has 13 residues. The V gene's germline CDR1 is SGHTA and CDR2 FQGNSA. V lost 1 base to trimming and J lost 5 bases, with 8 bases between them. The CDR3 reads CASSLVDSETQYF. CDR3 bases: TGTGCCAGCAGCTTAGTCGATAGTGAGACCCAGTACTTC.

This chain uses TRBV21-1 with TRBJ2-1; the table gives TRBD2 as D, unverified against the DNA. TRBV21-1 is labeled a pseudogene. The CDR3 length is 18 residues. The CDR3, as DNA: TGTGCCAGCAGCAAAGAAGTAGGGGGGACTAGCGGCTACAATGAGCAGTTCTTC. Amino acids: CASSKEVGGTSGYNEQFF.

Note on this clone: Distinct nucleotide sequences in the sample also encode this CDR3. The chain joins TRBV11-3 to TRBJ1-3; TRBD1 matches at 8 bases. The CDR3 is 15 amino acids. CDR1 is SGHNT, CDR2 YENEEA, per germline. V lost 5 bases, J lost 2 bases, and 5 bases stayed unmatched. CDR3 nucleotide sequence: TGTGCCAGCAGCCCCGGACAGGGACCTGGAAACACCATATATTTT. Protein product: CASSPGQGPGNTIYF.

This chain's CDR3 is CASSTLVQGNEQFF. Written as DNA, the CDR3 is TGTGCCAGTAGTACCCTCGTACAGGGCAATGAGCAGTTCTTC. V is TRBV19 and J is TRBJ2-1; TRBD1 is a possible D gene (6 bases). Germline V gene lookup returns CDR1 LNHDA and CDR2 SQIVND (reference sequence). The CDR3 totals 14 residues. The ends were cut back, 4 bases at V and 6 bases at J, with 13 bases in the middle. Complete variable domain (other parts from reference TRBV19 and TRBJ2-1): DGGITQSPKYLFRKEGQNVTLSCEQNLNHDAMYWYRQDPGQGLRLIYYSQIVNDFQKGDIAEGYSVSREKKESFPLTVTSAQKNPTAFYLCASSTLVQGNEQFFGPGTRLTVL.

This sequence joins TRBV9 and TRBJ2-7; TRBD2 matches at 13 bases. With 3 bases clipped from V and 2 bases from J, the junction kept 2 bases outside the gene matches. The V gene's germline CDR1 is SGDLS and CDR2 YYNGEE. The CDR3 has 15 residues. The CDR3 sequence: CASSGGLAGPYEQYF. CDR3 nucleotides: TGTGCCAGCAGCGGGGGACTAGCGGGGCCCTACGAGCAGTACTTC.

In this sample, this clone turned up once. The chain recombines TRBV7-9 with TRBJ2-1, with D tentatively TRBD1 or TRBD2 (5 bases each). V gave up 4 bases and J gave up 7 bases, with 23 bases separating them. The CDR3 runs to 17 residues. The germline CDR1 and CDR2 sequences are SEHNR and FQNEAQ (reference sequence). The CDR3 nucleotides are TGTGCCAGCAGCTCAGAGGGCCAGGGTGAAGGTTGGAATGAGCAGTTCTTC. Its protein is CASSSEGQGEGWNEQFF.

The genes are TRBV5-1 and TRBJ1-2, with TRBD1 as a possible D gene (5 bases). The V end was cut by 0 bases, the J end by 2 bases, with 8 bases between. The germline V gene encodes CDR1 SGHRS and CDR2 YFSETQ. The CDR3 has 14 amino acids. CDR3 sequence reads: CASSLGDRNYGYTF. The CDR3 DNA is TGCGCCAGCAGCTTGGGGGACCGGAACTATGGCTACACCTTC.

This rearrangement joins TRBV28 to TRBJ1-4; TRBD1 might be the D (5 bases). The CDR3 has 11 amino acids. V was trimmed by 5 bases and J by 10 bases, leaving 8 bases between them. Germline V gene lookup returns CDR1 MDHEN and CDR2 SYDVKM. Here the CDR3 reads CASSVRGKLFF. The DNA for the CDR3 is TGTGCCAGCAGTGTAAGGGGAAAACTGTTTTTT.

The rearrangement uses TRBV7-2 and TRBJ2-4; tentative D call: TRBD2 (6 bases). Germline V gene data show CDR1 as SGHTA and CDR2 as FQGNSA. V was pared by 11 bases and J by 0 bases, with 11 bases between. This CDR3 has 13 amino acids. The CDR3 protein is CAESGLAKNIQYF. The CDR3 DNA reads as TGTGCCGAGAGCGGGCTAGCCAAAAACATTCAGTACTTC. The whole variable domain, filled in from reference TRBV7-2 and TRBJ2-4, reads GAGVSQSPSNKVTEKGKDVELRCDPISGHTALYWYRQSLGQGLEFLIYFQGNSAPDKSGLPSDRFSAERTGGSVSTLTIQRTQQEDSAVYLCAESGLAKNIQYFGAGTRLSVL.

This chain uses TRBV28 with TRBJ1-2; D is uncertain. Germline CDR1 and CDR2: MDHEN and SYDVKM. The CDR3 consists of 12 residues. The V end was cut by 6 bases, the J end by 4 bases, with 9 bases between. CDR3 sequence reads: CASRGSSYGYTF. Here the CDR3 DNA reads TGTGCCAGCAGGGGTAGCTCCTATGGCTACACCTTC.

The V and J genes are TRBV5-4 and TRBJ2-1, with no clear D. Germline loops: CDR1 SGHNT, CDR2 YYREEE (reference sequence). The CDR3 totals 13 residues. Trimming took 5 bases from V and 5 from J, leaving 11 bases between them. The CDR3 loop is CASSFHNNNEQFF. CDR3 DNA sequence: TGTGCCAGCAGTTTTCATAATAACAATGAGCAGTTCTTC.

This clone was observed a single time. The V call is TRBV6-2 or TRBV6-3, the J call TRBJ2-7; D is ambiguous. The CDR3 has 14 residues. Per the germline V gene, CDR1 is MNHEY and CDR2 is SVGEGT. V was trimmed by 0 bases and J by 2 bases, leaving 8 bases between them. The CDR3 sequence: CASSYSRLTYEQYF. The CDR3 DNA reads as TGTGCCAGCAGTTACTCTCGCCTAACCTACGAGCAGTACTTC.

V is TRBV2 and J is TRBJ1-1, with D tentatively TRBD1 (6 bases). The CDR3 has 13 amino acids. V lost 7 bases, J lost 2 bases, and 11 bases lay in between. The V gene's germline CDR1 is SNHLY and CDR2 FYNNEI. CDR3 residues: CASKQGSNTEAFF. The CDR3 DNA reads TGTGCCAGCAAACAGGGCTCCAACACTGAAGCTTTCTTT.

The rearrangement joins TRBV19 to TRBJ1-5; TRBD1 aligns across 8 bases. CDR3 length: 15 residues. In germline, CDR1 is LNHDA, CDR2 SQIVND (reference sequence). Trimming at V came to 7 bases and at J to 0 bases, leaving 5 bases not matched to a gene. CDR3 in amino acids: CASTDRAFSNQPQHF. CDR3 sequence (DNA): TGTGCCAGTACGGACAGGGCCTTTAGCAATCAGCCCCAGCATTTT.

The table lists this clone with a count of one. V is TRBV27 and J is TRBJ1-5; no definite D call. V dropped 5 bases and J dropped 8 bases, with 13 bases sitting between them. This CDR3 contains 13 residues. The germline gives CDR1 MNHEY, CDR2 SMNVEV (reference sequence). For the CDR3, the DNA is TGTGCCAGCAGTGTCCGGGCCCGAGAGCCCCAGCATTTT. Translation gives CASSVRAREPQHF.

The J gene is TRBJ2-2, the V gene TRBV5-8; no clear D gene. CDR3 size: 12 residues. Germline V gene sequence: CDR1 SGHTS, CDR2 YDEGEE. V lost 3 bases and J 6 bases, leaving 6 bases between the germline ends. This chain's CDR3 is CASSSWAGELFF. The CDR3 DNA sequence: TGTGCCAGCAGCTCGTGGGCCGGGGAGCTGTTTTTT.

The rearrangement uses TRBV2 and TRBJ1-5, with D unresolved. With 4 bases removed from V and 3 bases from J, the gap between germline ends came to 10 bases. Germline-derived CDR1 and CDR2 are SNHLY and FYNNEI. There are 14 residues in the CDR3. The CDR3 sequence: CASSGGSSNQPQHF. In DNA, the CDR3 is TGTGCCAGCAGTGGTGGGAGTTCCAATCAGCCCCAGCATTTT.

The chain employs TRBV27 and TRBJ1-6; no clear D gene. The CDR3 extends over 15 amino acids. The germline V gene encodes CDR1 MNHEY and CDR2 SMNVEV (reference sequence). V lost 2 bases to trimming and J lost 8 bases, with 13 bases between them. The CDR3 sequence: CASSLRPIGDSPLHF. CDR3 sequence (DNA): TGTGCCAGCAGTTTAAGACCCATAGGCGATTCACCCCTCCACTTT.

The chain joins TRBV4-2 to TRBJ2-3; D gene ambiguous. CDR1 is LGHNA, CDR2 YNFKEQ, per germline. V lost 1 base and J lost 4, with 9 bases in between. The CDR3 covers 14 residues. The CDR3 here is CASSQGVSPDTQYF. In nucleotides, the CDR3 is TGTGCCAGCAGCCAAGGGGTTAGCCCAGATACGCAGTATTTT.

In its sample, this clone was seen a few times. This chain uses TRBV4-2 with TRBJ2-5; 10 nucleotides align to TRBD2. The junction had 11 bases not matched to a gene; V was cut back by 0 bases and J by 7 bases. Germline CDR1 LGHNA, CDR2 YNFKEQ. The CDR3 covers 17 residues. The CDR3 reads CASSQEVGSGGAGTQYF. The CDR3 DNA is TGTGCCAGCAGCCAAGAAGTGGGAAGCGGGGGGGCAGGGACCCAGTACTTC.

This sequence joins TRBV20-1 and TRBJ1-2; no definite D call. The V gene's germline CDR1 is DFQATT and CDR2 SNEGSKA (reference sequence). The V end was cut by 6 bases, the J end by 8 bases, with 13 bases between. This CDR3 contains 11 residues. Here the CDR3 reads CSAREGGGYTF. In DNA form, the CDR3 reads TGCAGTGCGAGGGAGGGAGGAGGCTACACCTTC.

The V call is TRBV10-3, the J call TRBJ1-6; TRBD1 agrees at 7 bases. J was trimmed by 6 bases and V by 4 bases; bases with no gene match: 6. The CDR3 contains 15 residues. Germline V CDR1 and CDR2: ENHRY, SYGVKD. CDR3 nucleotide sequence: TGTGCCATCAGTGTATCGGGACAGTTTAATTCACCCCTCCACTTT. It encodes CAISVSGQFNSPLHF.

The chain carries TRBV5-6 and TRBJ1-5; the match to TRBD1 covers 8 bases. The CDR3 covers 15 residues. Germline V lookup: CDR1 SGHDT, CDR2 YYEEEE. The V segment lost 4 bases and the J segment 5 bases; nucleotides outside the gene matches: 8. The CDR3, as DNA: TGTGCCAGCAGCCGCCTGCGGGACAGGTATCAGCCCCAGCATTTT. It is translated as CASSRLRDRYQPQHF. Full variable domain (remainder filled in from reference TRBV5-6 and TRBJ1-5): DAGVTQSPTHLIKTRGQQVTLRCSPKSGHDTVSWYQQALGQGPQFIFQYYEEEERQRGNFPDRFSGHQFPNYSSELNVNALLLGDSALYLCASSRLRDRYQPQHFGDGTRLSIL.

This chain connects TRBV28 to TRBJ1-1; D not resolved. The CDR3 runs 12 residues. CDR1 MDHEN and CDR2 SYDVKM come from the germline V gene. V dropped 1 base and J dropped 11 bases, with 11 bases sitting between them. The CDR3 reads CASSLLAGSAFF. The CDR3 nucleotides are TGTGCCAGCAGTTTATTGGCGGGCTCGGCTTTCTTT.

A single count supports this clone. The chain uses TRBV6-2 or TRBV6-3 and TRBJ2-2, with D unclear. The V gene's germline CDR1 is MNHEY and CDR2 SVGEGT. V was shortened by 6 bases and J by 8 bases, with 10 bases between the two germline ends. CDR3 length: 12 residues. The CDR3: CASSLESGELFF. The CDR3 DNA follows: TGTGCCAGCAGCCTCGAGTCAGGGGAGCTGTTTTTT.

The genes are TRBV7-3 and TRBJ2-1; tentatively, D is TRBD1 (6 bases). The CDR3 spans 16 residues. Trimming removed 4 bases from V and 11 bases from J, with 24 bases in between. CDR1 and CDR2 (germline): SGHTA, FQGTGA. The CDR3: CASSSYRAPSPMQQFF. CDR3 DNA: TGTGCCAGCAGCTCGTACAGGGCCCCCTCACCAATGCAGCAGTTCTTC.

The chain recombines TRBV27 with TRBJ1-2; possible D gene TRBD1, 5 bases. The germline gives CDR1 MNHEY, CDR2 SMNVEV (reference sequence). This CDR3 is 13 amino acids long. Between the trimmed V and J ends, which lost 3 bases and 8 bases, there was a span of 13 bases. The CDR3 nucleotides are TGTGCCAGCAGTTTGCGCTCAGGGTGGGGCTACACCTTC. Translation gives CASSLRSGWGYTF.

This chain links TRBV6-5 with TRBJ2-2; D is tentatively TRBD1 or TRBD2 (6 bases each). This CDR3 has 14 amino acids. Trimming left V 6 bases short and J 6 bases short, with 14 bases between. The V gene's germline CDR1 is MNHEY and CDR2 SVGAGI. This CDR3 is CASRTGATAGELFF. The DNA of the CDR3 is TGTGCCAGCAGAACGGGGGCTACAGCCGGGGAGCTGTTTTTT.

V and J are TRBV19 and TRBJ1-4, with D perhaps matching TRBD1 (6 bases). The CDR3 is made up of 12 amino acids. CDR1 is LNHDA, CDR2 SQIVND, per germline (reference sequence). V gave up 5 bases and J gave up 10 bases, with 11 bases separating them. This CDR3 is CASSALQGKLFF. The CDR3 nucleotides are TGTGCCAGTAGTGCCTTACAGGGAAAACTGTTTTTT.